This is a list of T cell receptor beta chains from one sample in a study of neurological immune-mediated disorders. TCRdb reprocessed the 5' RACE reads via MiXCR and lists one record per CDR3 protein. The table includes roughly 80,000 distinct CDR3 sequences, under 20% detected once. What was sequenced was PBMCs. These TCRs come from a woman in her 40s in good health. Each CDR3 is given with its conserved first and last residue. The D gene is left open where the match is weak. Size is omitted from some rows. Given values are once, few, many or a class for expanded clones.

abundance	v_gene	j_gene	d_gene	len	CDR3aa	CDR3nt
many	TRBV5-1	TRBJ2-5	TRBD2	19	CASSSTSGLAGAPMETQYF	TGCGCCAGCAGCTCGACTTCCGGACTAGCGGGGGCCCCGATGGAGACCCAGTACTTC
few	TRBV4-2	TRBJ1-2	-	13	CASSQGGAYGYTF	TGTGCCAGCAGCCAAGGGGGGGCCTATGGCTACACCTTC
many	TRBV20-1	TRBJ1-3	-	15	CSARDTGSSGNTIYF	TGCAGTGCTAGAGACACAGGGAGCTCTGGAAACACCATATATTTT
many	TRBV5-1	TRBJ2-3	-	15	CASSLVSSPTDTQYF	TGCGCCAGCAGCTTGGTGTCTAGCCCCACAGATACGCAGTATTTT
once	TRBV20-1	TRBJ1-4	-	11	CTGALREKLFF	TGCACCGGGGCCCTACGGGAAAAACTGTTTTTT
many	TRBV7-9	TRBJ2-3	-	15	CASSFRQAPTDTQYF	TGTGCCAGCAGCTTCAGACAGGCCCCCACAGATACGCAGTATTTT
many	TRBV28	TRBJ2-7	TRBD2	12	CASSSAGVEQYF	TGTGCCAGCAGTAGTGCGGGGGTCGAGCAGTACTTC
-	TRBV12-5	TRBJ1-2	TRBD1	17	CASGAQAGGYSNYGYTF	TGTGCTAGTGGCGCCCAGGCAGGGGGCTATTCTAACTATGGCTACACCTTC
many	TRBV2	TRBJ1-1	-	15	CASSPRDRPNTEAFF	TGTGCCAGCAGTCCTAGAGACAGGCCGAACACTGAAGCTTTCTTT
many	TRBV7-2	TRBJ2-3	TRBD1	14	CASSPDRAADTQYF	TGTGCCAGCAGCCCGGACAGGGCGGCAGATACGCAGTATTTT
many	TRBV9	TRBJ2-3	TRBD2	16	CASSPWERESTDTQYF	TGTGCCAGCAGCCCTTGGGAGCGGGAGAGCACAGATACGCAGTATTTT
many	TRBV7-9	TRBJ2-7	-	13	CASSLGYSYEQYF	TGTGCCAGCAGCTTAGGTTACTCCTACGAGCAGTACTTC
-	TRBV5-1	TRBJ1-2	-	16	CASSPGGDLGVYGYTF	TGCGCCAGCAGCCCCGGAGGAGATTTAGGCGTCTATGGCTACACCTTC
many	TRBV20-1	TRBJ1-2	-	14	CSARVPRGWSGYTF	TGCAGTGCTAGAGTTCCCAGGGGTTGGTCTGGCTACACCTTC
-	TRBV24-1	TRBJ2-2	-	15	CATSDPTGSTGELFF	TGTGCCACCAGTGATCCTACAGGGAGCACCGGGGAGCTGTTTTTT
-	TRBV5-5	TRBJ1-1	TRBD1	14	CASSLGDRLSEAFF	TGTGCCAGCAGCTTGGGGGACAGGCTTTCTGAAGCTTTCTTT
many	TRBV5-1	TRBJ2-2	-	16	CASSLRETVNTGELFF	TGCGCCAGCAGCTTGAGAGAGACAGTGAACACCGGGGAGCTGTTTTTT
many	TRBV5-1	TRBJ2-1	-	16	CASSFRADPSYNEQFF	TGCGCCAGCAGCTTCCGAGCGGATCCCTCCTACAATGAGCAGTTCTTC
many	TRBV6-2/TRBV6-3	TRBJ2-5	TRBD2	15	CASSQRDYPTETQYF	TGTGCCAGCAGTCAGCGGGACTACCCGACGGAGACCCAGTACTTC
-	TRBV6-1	TRBJ1-5	-	14	CASSQKGGNQPQHF	TGTGCCAGCAGTCAGAAAGGGGGCAATCAGCCCCAGCATTTT
many	TRBV29-1	TRBJ1-2	TRBD1	15	CSVEGGEQGSYGYTF	TGCAGCGTTGAAGGAGGGGAACAGGGGAGCTATGGCTACACCTTC
many	TRBV20-1	TRBJ2-5	TRBD2	15	CSATPGLAGAKTQYF	TGCAGTGCTACGCCGGGACTAGCGGGGGCGAAGACCCAGTACTTC
many	TRBV9	TRBJ2-1	-	15	CASSVLSWLGYEQFF	TGTGCCAGCAGCGTACTCTCTTGGCTAGGGTATGAGCAGTTCTTC
many	TRBV20-1	TRBJ2-5	-	18	CSARDLQGEGLLGETQYF	TGCAGTGCTAGAGATCTCCAAGGGGAAGGACTCCTGGGGGAGACCCAGTACTTC
many	TRBV5-1	TRBJ2-5	TRBD2	16	CASSLEASGSSGTQYF	TGCGCCAGCAGCTTGGAGGCTAGCGGGTCTTCGGGGACCCAGTACTTC
many	TRBV6-1	TRBJ1-2	-	13	CASSVEANYGYTF	TGTGCCAGCAGTGTCGAGGCTAACTATGGCTACACCTTC
-	TRBV19	TRBJ2-1	TRBD1	16	CASRSGVGQGINEQFF	TGTGCCAGCCGAAGCGGGGTCGGACAGGGGATCAATGAGCAGTTCTTC
many	TRBV18	TRBJ1-1	TRBD1	17	CASSPELIGTGDTEAFF	TGTGCCAGCTCACCAGAGCTAATAGGGACAGGGGACACTGAAGCTTTCTTT
many	TRBV20-1	TRBJ2-3	TRBD2	16	CSARDSRRGDTDTQYF	TGCAGTGCTAGAGATTCCCGGCGGGGGGACACAGATACGCAGTATTTT
many	TRBV7-2	TRBJ1-2	-	14	CASTLAGNNYGYTF	TGTGCCAGCACCTTGGCGGGGAACAACTATGGCTACACCTTC
many	TRBV7-3	TRBJ2-3	-	15	CASSLRGRVTDTQYF	TGTGCCAGCAGCTTAAGAGGCAGGGTCACAGATACGCAGTATTTT
many	TRBV5-6	TRBJ1-2	-	14	CASSLGTPADGYTF	TGTGCCAGCAGCTTGGGGACCCCGGCGGATGGCTACACCTTC
few	TRBV3-1	TRBJ1-2	-	15	CASSPLRSDGYGYTF	TGTGCCAGCAGCCCCCTCCGATCGGACGGCTATGGCTACACCTTC
many	TRBV25-1	TRBJ1-1	TRBD1	13	CASSLTGAGEAFF	TGTGCCAGCAGTCTCACAGGGGCGGGGGAAGCTTTCTTT